This is a list of T cell receptor beta chains from one sample in a study of patients and donors after allogeneic stem cell transplantation. One entry per CDR3 protein results from TCRdb running MiXCR on the RT-PCR reads. The table has 190,000 or so distinct CDR3 sequences, less than 45% seen once; the top ten hold 33%. Sequencing was done on a sample of blood, either unsorted or a sorted T cell fraction (not recorded which). These receptors came from a human donor who was either an allogeneic HSCT recipient or a stem cell or donor lymphocyte infusion donor (not recorded which). It is not recorded whose cells these are; they may come from a transplant donor. CDR3s leave out the opening cysteine and the closing phenylalanine or tryptophan. Fields, in order: CDR3 length, clone size, V gene, CDR3 protein. Clone size appears in some rows only: once, few, many, or a class for an expanded clone.

cdr3_length: 13
clone_size: few
v_call: TRBV12-3/TRBV12-4
cdr3_aa: ASSLSQGVNYGYT

cdr3_length: 11
clone_size: few
v_call: TRBV5-8
cdr3_aa: ASRGGDNQPQH

cdr3_length: 13
clone_size: -
v_call: TRBV4-3
cdr3_aa: ASSPGQGIITEAF

cdr3_length: 16
clone_size: -
v_call: TRBV6-6
cdr3_aa: ASSYSRTSGRMTGTQY

cdr3_length: 13
clone_size: -
v_call: TRBV7-2
cdr3_aa: ASSRTSGKNNEQF

cdr3_length: 13
clone_size: -
v_call: TRBV29-1
cdr3_aa: SVSGRGRTNTEAF

cdr3_length: 15
clone_size: -
v_call: TRBV7-8
cdr3_aa: ASSLLSSGSSYNEQF

cdr3_length: 15
clone_size: -
v_call: TRBV20-1
cdr3_aa: SARVGIGLAGVPEQF

cdr3_length: 13
clone_size: -
v_call: TRBV7-3
cdr3_aa: ASSPRLGQYNEQF

cdr3_length: 14
clone_size: -
v_call: TRBV7-2
cdr3_aa: ASSFLGGFGTDTQY

cdr3_length: 14
clone_size: -
v_call: TRBV11-3
cdr3_aa: ASSPGGDTRNYGYT

cdr3_length: 14
clone_size: -
v_call: TRBV5-1
cdr3_aa: ASSLRTLVMNTEAF

cdr3_length: 9
clone_size: -
v_call: TRBV12-3/TRBV12-4
cdr3_aa: ASSPGGELF

cdr3_length: 11
clone_size: once
v_call: TRBV2
cdr3_aa: ASNKGSGETQY

cdr3_length: 16
clone_size: -
v_call: TRBV6-2/TRBV6-3
cdr3_aa: ASNILPAGRFGNQPQH

cdr3_length: 11
clone_size: once
v_call: TRBV7-3
cdr3_aa: ASSLGSTDGYT

cdr3_length: 13
clone_size: -
v_call: TRBV19
cdr3_aa: ASSASTGVGEKLF

cdr3_length: 12
clone_size: -
v_call: TRBV6-2/TRBV6-3
cdr3_aa: ASSLSIGKNIQY

cdr3_length: 9
clone_size: few
v_call: TRBV12-3/TRBV12-4
cdr3_aa: ASSPTRAQF

cdr3_length: 14
clone_size: -
v_call: TRBV5-8
cdr3_aa: ASIRVAGWSLAEAF

cdr3_length: 11
clone_size: -
v_call: TRBV4-3
cdr3_aa: ASSASSGNTIY

cdr3_length: 10
clone_size: -
v_call: TRBV29-1
cdr3_aa: SVSVYAGELF

cdr3_length: 13
clone_size: -
v_call: TRBV20-1
cdr3_aa: SAESGPGTNTEAF

cdr3_length: 12
clone_size: few
v_call: TRBV6-5
cdr3_aa: ASSYGGLNTEAF

cdr3_length: 12
clone_size: -
v_call: TRBV5-1
cdr3_aa: ASSFMARVYGYT

cdr3_length: 13
clone_size: once
v_call: TRBV29-1
cdr3_aa: SVEPTSGIADTQY

cdr3_length: 11
clone_size: -
v_call: TRBV6-2/TRBV6-3
cdr3_aa: ASSYAPGTEAF

cdr3_length: 16
clone_size: few
v_call: TRBV6-5
cdr3_aa: ASSYSLRGTEASHEQY

cdr3_length: 13
clone_size: -
v_call: TRBV6-5
cdr3_aa: ASRPGSSSGNTIY

cdr3_length: 14
clone_size: -
v_call: TRBV4-3
cdr3_aa: ASSQEVEGGLTEAF

cdr3_length: 13
clone_size: -
v_call: TRBV5-4
cdr3_aa: ASSRDDRNTGELF

cdr3_length: 11
clone_size: few
v_call: TRBV4-3
cdr3_aa: ASSPSGLNEQF

cdr3_length: 13
clone_size: -
v_call: TRBV6-2/TRBV6-3
cdr3_aa: ASSYSKSGNTEAF

cdr3_length: 14
clone_size: -
v_call: TRBV29-1
cdr3_aa: SVEAGTGGAYTEAF

cdr3_length: 13
clone_size: few
v_call: TRBV18
cdr3_aa: ASSPSQVVNYGYT

cdr3_length: 15
clone_size: -
v_call: TRBV2
cdr3_aa: ASSSPLWRESGDTQY

cdr3_length: 11
clone_size: -
v_call: TRBV7-7
cdr3_aa: ASSLEENQPQH

cdr3_length: 12
clone_size: -
v_call: TRBV20-1
cdr3_aa: SARALGSRGGYT

cdr3_length: 10
clone_size: -
v_call: TRBV5-1
cdr3_aa: ASSFTSGGQF

cdr3_length: 13
clone_size: -
v_call: TRBV7-3
cdr3_aa: ASSSRLNGFHEQF

cdr3_length: 14
clone_size: -
v_call: TRBV11-2
cdr3_aa: ASSPLTGGLLSPLH